This entry lists 21 T cell receptor beta chains sequenced from one sample in a study of Ad26.COV2.S vaccination and SARS-CoV-2 variants. Data came from immunoSEQ multiplex PCR; TCRdb stores just in-frame clones and leaves some out. The sample holds just over 350,000 clones, about 85% seen once. Noted treatment: roughly 19 received Ad26.COV2.S at low or high dose, single or two shots; 5 received placebo; per-sample allocation not given. At day 63 after the first vaccine or placebo injection, samples were drawn. The specimen was peripheral blood, collected in a trial of Ad26.COV2.S vaccine versus placebo. The receptors derive from a person between 18 and 65 years old who received the Ad26.COV2.S COVID-19 vaccine or a placebo.

The CDR3 coding sequence is TGTGCCAGCAGCCAAATTGGGACTAGCGGGGGGGCCACAGATACGCAGTATTTT. Amino acids: CASSQIGTSGGATDTQYF. The chain recombines TRBV3-1 (or the pseudogene TRBV3-2) with TRBJ2-3, with 16 bases identical to TRBD2. This CDR3 region has 18 residues. Germline V gives CDR1 LGHDT, CDR2 YNNKEL (reference sequence). The ends lost 2 bases at V and 2 bases at J; junction bases unmatched: 4.

The V gene is TRBV18, the J gene TRBJ2-6; D is perhaps TRBD1 or TRBD2 (5 bases each). V dropped 3 bases and J dropped 3 bases, with 6 bases sitting between them. The CDR3 runs to 14 residues. CDR1 and CDR2 from the germline V gene are KGHSH and LQKENI. CDR3 region: CASSPGVGANVLTF. The DNA for the CDR3 is TGTGCCAGCTCACCGGGGGTTGGGGCCAACGTCCTGACTTTC.

This clone came up once. The chain employs TRBV7-8 and TRBJ2-3; 9 bases line up with TRBD2. Germline V lookup: CDR1 SGHVS, CDR2 FQNEAQ. The CDR3 is 15 amino acids. The V segment lost 5 bases and the J segment 1 base; nucleotides outside the gene matches: 4. This chain's CDR3 is CASSLKRGGTDTQYF. CDR3 DNA sequence: TGTGCCAGCAGCCTAAAGCGGGGGGGCACAGATACGCAGTATTTT.

The V gene is TRBV7-9, the J gene TRBJ1-2; D uncertain. Trimming shortened V by 0 bases and J by 2 bases, and 10 bases separated the two germline ends. This CDR3 has 15 amino acids. The germline V gene has CDR1 SEHNR and CDR2 FQNEAQ (reference sequence). The CDR3: CASSLARTENYGYTF. The CDR3 DNA reads as TGTGCCAGCAGCTTAGCGCGGACGGAAAACTATGGCTACACCTTC.

The V gene is TRBV19, the J gene TRBJ2-1, with D possibly matching TRBD1 (5 bases). CDR1 LNHDA and CDR2 SQIVND come from the germline V gene (reference sequence). V lost 3 bases and J 9 bases, leaving 9 bases between the germline ends. The CDR3 loop spans 12 amino acids. The CDR3 DNA is TGTGCCAGTAGTATTTCAGGGTCTGAGCAGTTCTTC. Its protein is CASSISGSEQFF.

CDR3 DNA: TGTGCCAGCAGTGAAGAGGCCAACACTGAAGCTTTCTTT. Its translation is CASSEEANTEAFF. The V and J genes are TRBV2 and TRBJ1-1; D call uncertain. Per germline, CDR1 SNHLY and CDR2 FYNNEI. V lost 1 base and J 2 bases, leaving 5 bases between the germline ends. The CDR3 spans 13 residues.

The chain is built from TRBV7-2 and TRBJ2-1; D gene unclear. Germline CDR1 SGHTA, CDR2 FQGNSA. The CDR3 spans 15 residues. V lost 2 bases, J lost 0 bases, and 8 bases lay in between. In DNA, the CDR3 is TGTGCCAGCAGCTTAATCGGAAGCTCCTACAATGAGCAGTTCTTC. Translating gives CASSLIGSSYNEQFF.

DNA of the CDR3: TGTGCCAGCAGCTGGACTACAGGGGGCAATACAAATACGCAGTATTTT. Translation: CASSWTTGGNTNTQYF. The chain carries TRBV5-6 and TRBJ2-3, with 9 bases matching TRBD1. Unmatched junction bases numbered 12, after V lost 3 bases and J lost 7 bases. The CDR3 totals 16 residues. CDR1 SGHDT and CDR2 YYEEEE come from the germline V gene.

This clone showed up just once. This sequence joins TRBV28 and TRBJ1-4, with 8 bases fitting TRBD1. Per the germline V gene, CDR1 is MDHEN and CDR2 is SYDVKM. The CDR3 totals 14 residues. J gave up 0 bases and V 10 bases, and 4 bases lay outside the gene matches. The DNA of the CDR3 is TGTGCCACCACAGGGGGGTCAACTAATGAAAAACTGTTTTTT. This sequence encodes CATTGGSTNEKLFF.

The V call is TRBV4-1, the J call TRBJ1-2; D uncertain. Looked up from germline, CDR1 is MGHRA and CDR2 is YSYEKL. The V and J ends lost 3 bases and 4 bases respectively, with 12 bases between them. CDR3 size: 14 residues. DNA for the CDR3: TGCGCCAGCAGCCAGGCGGAGCTCTCCTATGGCTACACCTTC. It translates to CASSQAELSYGYTF.

This clone was seen a few times. The V call is TRBV3-1 (or the pseudogene TRBV3-2), the J call TRBJ1-2, with D possibly being TRBD1 (5 bases). V lost 8 bases, J lost 5 bases, and 12 bases lay in between. Germline-derived CDR1 and CDR2 are LGHDT and YNNKEL (reference sequence). This CDR3 spans 12 amino acids. CDR3 protein: CASARQNYGYTF. As DNA, the CDR3 is TGTGCCAGCGCCCGACAGAATTATGGCTACACCTTC.

The genes are TRBV5-6 and TRBJ2-1, with D perhaps matching TRBD1 (6 bases). Germline V gene lookup returns CDR1 SGHDT and CDR2 YYEEEE. The V end lost 7 bases, the J end lost 4 bases, and 15 bases lay between the germline ends. There are 14 residues in the CDR3. CDR3: CASGGLGAYNEQFF. The CDR3 nucleotides read TGTGCCAGCGGTGGACTGGGGGCGTACAATGAGCAGTTCTTC.

The chain joins TRBV5-1 to TRBJ2-5; D is perhaps TRBD2 (5 bases). This CDR3 is 13 amino acids long. The ends were cut back, 0 bases at V and 3 bases at J, with 6 bases in the middle. Germline V lookup: CDR1 SGHRS, CDR2 YFSETQ. The CDR3 sequence is CASSLGGEETQYF. DNA of the CDR3: TGCGCCAGCAGCTTGGGGGGAGAAGAGACCCAGTACTTC.

V usage is TRBV19 and J usage is TRBJ2-6; D is possibly TRBD1 (6 bases). Germline V gene data show CDR1 as LNHDA and CDR2 as SQIVND (reference sequence). The CDR3 sequence is 18 residues long. V shed 2 bases and J shed 0 bases, with 14 bases lying between them. CDR3 nucleotides: TGTGCCAGTAGTATAACAGGGCCGTGGGGCTCTGGGGCCAACGTCCTGACTTTC. It yields the protein CASSITGPWGSGANVLTF.

The rearrangement joins TRBV5-6 to TRBJ2-7; 12 bases are shared with TRBD2. CDR3 size: 16 residues. Germline trimming cut 4 bases from V and 4 bases from J; bases unmatched to any gene: 9. From germline, CDR1 is SGHDT and CDR2 YYEEEE. The CDR3: CASSTSTTSGSYEQYF. Here the CDR3 DNA reads TGTGCCAGCAGCACCTCAACGACTAGCGGGAGTTACGAGCAGTACTTC.

V usage is TRBV12-5 and J usage is TRBJ1-5; D gene unclear. Deletions cut 1 base from V and 7 bases from J, with 14 bases between. This CDR3 spans 15 amino acids. Germline values: CDR1 LGHNT, CDR2 FRNRAP. The CDR3 DNA sequence: TGTGCTAGTGGTTTGGGGACCGGCTCCCAGCAGCCCCAGCATTTT. Its translation: CASGLGTGSQQPQHF. Supplemented by reference TRBV12-5 and TRBJ1-5, the full variable domain reads DARVTQTPRHKVTEMGQEVTMRCQPILGHNTVFWYRQTMMQGLELLAYFRNRAPLDDSGMPKDRFSAEMPDATLATLKIQPSEPRDSAVYFCASGLGTGSQQPQHFGDGTRLSIL.

The rearrangement joins TRBV29-1 to TRBJ1-4, with TRBD1 matching over 7 bases. CDR1 and CDR2 from the germline V gene are SQVTM and ANQGSEA. The CDR3 has 16 amino acids. CDR3 nucleotide sequence: TGCGGAGCTGCATTGGACAGGCCCCCAATCCCCGGAAAACTGTTTTTT. It yields the protein CGAALDRPPIPGKLFF. Combining the CDR3 with reference TRBV29-1 and TRBJ1-4 gives the whole variable domain SAVISQKPSRDICQRGTSLTIQCQVDSQVTMMFWYRQQPGQSLTLIATANQGSEATYESGFVIDKFPISRPNLTFSTLTVSNMSPEDSSIYLCGAALDRPPIPGKLFFGSGTQLSVL.

This clone is a singleton in its sample. This chain links TRBV5-1 with TRBJ2-5; D perhaps matches TRBD1 (5 bases). Germline CDR1 reads SGHRS; CDR2 reads YFSETQ. The V end was cut by 0 bases, the J end by 1 base, with 10 bases between. CDR3 size: 15 residues. The CDR3 here is CASSLVLTVQETQYF. The CDR3 DNA sequence: TGCGCCAGCAGCTTGGTTTTGACAGTCCAAGAGACCCAGTACTTC.

With respect to this clone: This CDR3 is also generated by other DNA sequences in the sample. The rearrangement joins TRBV29-1 to TRBJ2-5; D not certain. The CDR3 contains 10 residues. Germline V gene sequence: CDR1 SQVTM, CDR2 ANQGSEA. V was pared by 6 bases and J by 3 bases, with 5 bases between. CDR3 DNA: TGCAGCGTGGGGAAAGAGACCCAGTACTTC. It codes for CSVGKETQYF.

This clone came up once. J is TRBJ1-5 and V is TRBV6-5, with TRBD1 matching over 9 bases. The CDR3 is 14 residues long. V lost 6 bases, J lost 6 bases, and 6 bases stayed unmatched. The germline CDR1 and CDR2 sequences are MNHEY and SVGAGI. The CDR3 sequence: CASSSRTGVQPQHF. The CDR3 bases are TGTGCCAGCAGCTCCCGGACAGGGGTTCAGCCCCAGCATTTT.

The chain couples TRBV7-9 to TRBJ2-1; D is tentatively TRBD1 or TRBD2 (5 bases each). Trimming left V 1 base short and J 14 bases short, with 21 bases between. CDR3 length: 15 amino acids. The germline gives CDR1 SEHNR, CDR2 FQNEAQ (reference sequence). CDR3 sequence: CASSLEGDRGWLEFF. The CDR3 DNA is TGTGCCAGCAGCTTAGAAGGGGACCGCGGCTGGTTGGAGTTCTTC.